This TCR beta chain is from a study of CD8 T cell repertoires and HIV-1 epitope variants. Overall study context: T cells were stimulated with Twenty-five Gag and Nef peptides separately. Autologous T cell-negative cells served as antigen-presenting cells in equal numbers.

The CDR3 sequence is 14 residues long. The V segment lost 4 bases and the J segment 9 bases; nucleotides outside the gene matches: 6. Per germline, CDR1 SGHRS and CDR2 YFSETQ. As concerns this clone: The antigen is not known.

The protocol was immunoSEQ multiplex PCR, while the TCRdb copy is restricted to in-frame clones and leaves out a portion. Among approximately 5,600 clones listed, around two thirds were seen once. This clonotype originated in a male donor with HIV. The sequenced sample was cultured CD8+ T cells derived from PBMCs. V gene TRBV5-1 combines with J gene TRBJ2-1; 11 positions agree with TRBD2. The CDR3 here is CASSPVLAGAEQFF. Here the CDR3 DNA reads TGCGCCAGCAGCCCTGTACTAGCGGGAGCTGAGCAGTTCTTC.